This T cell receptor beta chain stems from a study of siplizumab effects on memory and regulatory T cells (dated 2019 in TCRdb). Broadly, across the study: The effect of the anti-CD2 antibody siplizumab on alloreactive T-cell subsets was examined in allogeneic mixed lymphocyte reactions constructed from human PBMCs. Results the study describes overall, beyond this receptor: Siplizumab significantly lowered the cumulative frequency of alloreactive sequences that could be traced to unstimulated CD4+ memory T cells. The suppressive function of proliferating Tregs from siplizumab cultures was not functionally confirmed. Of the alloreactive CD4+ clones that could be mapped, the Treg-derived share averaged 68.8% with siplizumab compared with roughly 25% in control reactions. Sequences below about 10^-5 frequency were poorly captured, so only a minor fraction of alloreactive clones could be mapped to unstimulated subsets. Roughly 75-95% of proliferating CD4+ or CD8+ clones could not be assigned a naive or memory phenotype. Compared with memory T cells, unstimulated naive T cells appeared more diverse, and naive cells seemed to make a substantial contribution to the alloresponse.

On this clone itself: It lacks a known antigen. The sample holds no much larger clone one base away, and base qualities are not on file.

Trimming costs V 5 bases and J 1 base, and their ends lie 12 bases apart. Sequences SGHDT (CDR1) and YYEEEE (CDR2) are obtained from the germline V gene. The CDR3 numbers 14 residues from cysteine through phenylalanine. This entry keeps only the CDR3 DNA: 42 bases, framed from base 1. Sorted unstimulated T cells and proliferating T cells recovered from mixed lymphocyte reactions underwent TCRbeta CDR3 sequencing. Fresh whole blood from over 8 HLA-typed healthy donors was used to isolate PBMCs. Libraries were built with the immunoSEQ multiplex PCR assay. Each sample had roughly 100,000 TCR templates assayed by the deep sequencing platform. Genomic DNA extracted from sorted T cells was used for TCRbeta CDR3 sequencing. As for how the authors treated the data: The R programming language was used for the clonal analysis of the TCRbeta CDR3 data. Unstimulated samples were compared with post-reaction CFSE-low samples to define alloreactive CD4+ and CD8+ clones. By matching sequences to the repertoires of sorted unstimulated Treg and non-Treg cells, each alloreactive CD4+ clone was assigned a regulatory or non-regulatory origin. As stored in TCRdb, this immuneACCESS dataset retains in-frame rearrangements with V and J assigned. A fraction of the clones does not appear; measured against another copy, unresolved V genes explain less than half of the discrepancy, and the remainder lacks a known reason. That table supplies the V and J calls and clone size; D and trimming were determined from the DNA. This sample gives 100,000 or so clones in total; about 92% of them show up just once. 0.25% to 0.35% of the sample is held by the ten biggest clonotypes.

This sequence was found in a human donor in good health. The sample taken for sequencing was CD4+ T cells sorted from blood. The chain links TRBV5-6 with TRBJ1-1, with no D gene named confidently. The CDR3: CASSPGPENTEAFF. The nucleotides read TGTGCCAGCAGTCCCGGGCCCGAGAACACTGAAGCTTTCTTT.